This T cell receptor beta chain was recovered during a study of molecular identifiers for immune sequencing clone quantification. Whole-study context: With replicates, the RNA of about 20,000 or 100,000 naive CD8 cells was split five ways and four were sequenced. The study, taken as a whole, reports: Effector cells had over 98% of their molecules in clones above 20 RNA copies, while naive cells had under 1%.

This clonotype showed up just once. The antigen remains unidentified. A read error may explain this, as a much larger clone is one base away. The CDR3 spans 15 residues. Germline values: CDR1 MNHEY, CDR2 SVGAGI. For naive CD8 T cells, sorting used the CD8+CD4-CCR7+CD45RA+ phenotype. TCRdb processed the PCR reads anew with MiXCR; each CDR3 protein has one entry. This sample has approximately 550,000 distinct CDR3 sequences, with roughly 26% found just once. The rearrangement links TRBV6-5 to TRBJ2-1, with D maybe TRBD2 (5 bases). What was sequenced was naive CD8+ T cells from blood, with Jurkat cell RNA spiked in. Indicated subset: FACS-sorted CD8+CD4-CCR7+CD45RA+ naive T cells. The TCR was taken from a human donor in good health. Some libraries in this study had Jurkat cell RNA spiked in. CDR3: CASSYSPRGHNERFF. CDR3 coding DNA: TGTGCCAGCAGTTACTCACCCCGGGGTCACAATGAGCGGTTCTTC.